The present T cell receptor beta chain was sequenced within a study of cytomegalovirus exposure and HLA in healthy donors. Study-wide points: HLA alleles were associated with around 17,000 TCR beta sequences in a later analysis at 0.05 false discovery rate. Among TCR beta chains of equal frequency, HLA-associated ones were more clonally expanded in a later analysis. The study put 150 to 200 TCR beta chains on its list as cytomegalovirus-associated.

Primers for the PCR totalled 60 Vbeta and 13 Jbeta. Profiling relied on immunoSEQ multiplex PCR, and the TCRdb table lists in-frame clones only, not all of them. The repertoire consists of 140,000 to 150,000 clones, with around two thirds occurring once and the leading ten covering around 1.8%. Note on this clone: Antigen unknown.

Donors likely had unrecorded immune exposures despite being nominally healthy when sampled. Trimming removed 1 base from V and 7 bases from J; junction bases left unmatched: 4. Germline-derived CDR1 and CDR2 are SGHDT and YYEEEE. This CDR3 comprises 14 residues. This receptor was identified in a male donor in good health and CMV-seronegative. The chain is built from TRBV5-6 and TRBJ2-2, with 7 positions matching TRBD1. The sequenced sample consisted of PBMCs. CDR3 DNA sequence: TGTGCCAGCAGCTTGAGACAGGGAAGCGGGGAGCTGTTTTTT. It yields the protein CASSLRQGSGELFF.